A single sample gave rise to the 21 T cell receptor beta chains below, sequenced in a study of cytomegalovirus exposure and HLA in healthy donors. Sequenced by immunoSEQ multiplex PCR; TCRdb stores in-frame clones only, minus some. The sample holds 95,000 to 150,000 clones, 88% seen once. The sequencing sample was made of PBMCs. The origin of the receptors is a young woman in good health and CMV-seropositive.

The J gene is TRBJ1-5, the V gene TRBV7-9; D may be TRBD1 (6 bases). This CDR3 is built from 14 residues. Per the germline V gene, CDR1 is SEHNR and CDR2 is FQNEAQ (reference sequence). The germline V and J ends were trimmed by 2 bases and 4 bases, with 9 bases remaining between them. In nucleotides, the CDR3 is TGTGCCAGCAGCTTAACAGGGACAAATCAGCCCCAGCATTTT. Amino acid sequence: CASSLTGTNQPQHF.

The chain is built from TRBV19 and TRBJ1-6; TRBD1 matches at 10 bases. Germline-derived CDR1 and CDR2 are LNHDA and SQIVND (reference sequence). With 5 bases clipped from V and 7 bases from J, the junction kept 11 bases outside the gene matches. The length of the CDR3 is 17 residues. The CDR3 reads CASSPMTGGANNSPLHF. The CDR3 DNA follows: TGTGCCAGTAGTCCCATGACAGGGGGCGCGAACAATTCACCCCTCCACTTT.

J is TRBJ2-1 and V is TRBV4-1; TRBD2 aligns across 12 bases. CDR3 length: 20 residues. Per the germline V gene, CDR1 is MGHRA and CDR2 is YSYEKL. V was pared by 1 base and J by 4 bases, with 14 bases of the junction left unmatched. CDR3 in DNA: TGCGCCAGCAGCCAAGGAGGGGCTAGCGGGGGGGCCGGCCGGTACAATGAGCAGTTCTTC. Amino acids: CASSQGGASGGAGRYNEQFF.

This clone has just one count. CDR3 sequence (DNA): TGTGCCAGCAGCCCGGGACTAGCTACCTACGAGCAGTACTTC. Translating gives CASSPGLATYEQYF. The V and J genes are TRBV11-2 and TRBJ2-7; 9 bases fit TRBD2. From germline, CDR1 is SGHAT and CDR2 FQNNGV. Losses at the gene ends were 5 bases for V and 2 bases for J; bases not matched to a gene: 4. The CDR3 loop spans 14 amino acids.

V is TRBV11-1 and J is TRBJ2-7; 8 bases agree with TRBD2. The germline V gene encodes CDR1 SGHAT and CDR2 FQDESV (reference sequence). The CDR3 runs 16 residues. V dropped 0 bases and J dropped 6; count of bases not matched to a gene: 10. CDR3 loop: CASSLAQTGGPSEQYF. The CDR3 DNA follows: TGTGCCAGCAGCTTAGCGCAGACGGGAGGGCCTAGCGAGCAGTACTTC.

V usage is TRBV27 and J usage is TRBJ1-2, with D possibly matching TRBD1 (5 bases). Trimming pared 5 bases from V and 0 bases from J, leaving 13 bases between. The CDR3 is made up of 15 amino acids. The germline gives CDR1 MNHEY, CDR2 SMNVEV (reference sequence). The CDR3 protein is CASSTNYRTNYGYTF. CDR3 sequence (DNA): TGTGCCAGCAGTACTAACTACAGGACTAACTATGGCTACACCTTC.

The CDR3 reads CAWSKGLGVAGELFF. The CDR3 nucleotides are TGTGCCTGGAGTAAAGGACTTGGGGTCGCCGGGGAGCTGTTTTTT. The rearrangement joins TRBV30 to TRBJ2-2, with D possibly TRBD2 on 5 matching bases. The CDR3 has 15 amino acids. The V end was cut by 2 bases, the J end by 6 bases, with 16 bases between. From germline, CDR1 is GTSNPN and CDR2 SVGIG (reference sequence).

The CDR3 DNA sequence: TGTGCCAGCACCCTCCAGGTGGTCGGGACCCAGTACTTC. Its translation is CASTLQVVGTQYF. The chain combines TRBV7-2 with TRBJ2-5; D uncertain. This CDR3 comprises 13 residues. V was pared by 7 bases and J by 7 bases, with 16 bases between. CDR1 and CDR2 from the germline V gene are SGHTA and FQGNSA.

This chain uses TRBV9 with TRBJ2-7, with D hard to call. This CDR3 comprises 14 residues. Between the trimmed V and J ends, which lost 4 bases and 4 bases, there was a span of 15 bases. Per germline, CDR1 SGDLS and CDR2 YYNGEE. CDR3 protein: CASSSSEGSYEQYF. The CDR3 coding sequence is TGTGCCAGCAGCTCGAGCGAAGGCTCATACGAGCAGTACTTC.

V gene TRBV6-5 combines with J gene TRBJ1-5; D remains ambiguous. The germline gives CDR1 MNHEY, CDR2 SVGAGI. The CDR3 is 13 amino acids. The ends were cut back, 2 bases at V and 7 bases at J, with 9 bases in the middle. CDR3 sequence: CASSYSPGQPQHF. DNA of the CDR3: TGTGCCAGCAGTTACAGCCCCGGGCAGCCCCAGCATTTT.

J is TRBJ2-4 and V is TRBV7-9; TRBD1 is a possible D gene (5 bases). V gave up 6 bases and J gave up 9 bases, with 12 bases separating them. The CDR3 runs to 12 residues. The V gene's germline CDR1 is SEHNR and CDR2 FQNEAQ (reference sequence). CDR3 nucleotides: TGTGCCAGCAGTTGGCAGGGTCGCATTCAGTACTTC. Protein sequence: CASSWQGRIQYF.

The chain is built from TRBV5-6 and TRBJ2-2; 9 bases line up with TRBD1. Trimming removed 4 bases from V and 4 bases from J; junction bases left unmatched: 8. This CDR3 has 16 amino acids. Germline V lookup: CDR1 SGHDT, CDR2 YYEEEE. Here the CDR3 reads CASSIRTGAGTGELFF. DNA for the CDR3: TGTGCCAGCAGCATAAGGACAGGGGCGGGCACCGGGGAGCTGTTTTTT.

This chain connects TRBV4-3 to TRBJ1-1; D unresolved. V lost 0 bases to trimming and J lost 2 bases, with 7 bases between them. Germline CDR1 and CDR2: LGHNA and YSLEER. The CDR3 is 14 residues long. The CDR3 sequence: CASSQDEHNTEAFF. The CDR3 coding sequence is TGCGCCAGCAGCCAAGATGAGCATAACACTGAAGCTTTCTTT.

This chain uses TRBV11-3 with TRBJ2-7; D is uncertain. Germline CDR1 reads SGHNT; CDR2 reads YENEEA. V dropped 5 bases and J dropped 3 bases, with 8 bases sitting between them. The length of the CDR3 is 12 residues. The chain's CDR3 is CASSPRGYEQYF. The CDR3 DNA sequence: TGTGCCAGCAGCCCTAGAGGCTACGAGCAGTACTTC.

This clone is labeled medium-sized (0.01 to 0.1%). The chain has TRBV7-8 and TRBJ1-3, with a weak D call TRBD1 (5 bases). Germline assignment: CDR1 SGHVS and CDR2 FQNEAQ. The V and J ends lost 3 bases and 2 bases respectively, with 8 bases between them. The CDR3 runs 14 residues. CDR3 DNA sequence: TGTGCCAGCAGCTTCGACAGTACTGGAAACACCATATATTTT. Amino acid sequence: CASSFDSTGNTIYF.

The chain couples TRBV6-5 to TRBJ1-1; D remains unclear. Trimming took off 1 base at V and 6 bases at J, with 9 bases between the two ends. The CDR3 is made up of 13 amino acids. CDR1 MNHEY and CDR2 SVGAGI come from the germline V gene. The CDR3: CASSYYEAAEAFF. CDR3 nucleotides: TGTGCCAGCAGTTACTATGAGGCAGCTGAAGCTTTCTTT.

The chain carries TRBV11-2 and TRBJ1-2; tentative D call: TRBD1 (6 bases). Trimming removed 1 base at V and 7 bases at J, with 10 bases between. This CDR3 has 13 residues. Germline-derived CDR1 and CDR2 are SGHAT and FQNNGV. CDR3: CASSLAQGIGYTF. The CDR3 coding sequence is TGTGCCAGCAGCTTAGCACAGGGCATTGGCTACACCTTC.

The V call is TRBV2, the J call TRBJ2-4, with TRBD1 matching 7 bases. This CDR3 has 15 residues. CDR1 is SNHLY, CDR2 FYNNEI, per germline. Trimming at V came to 2 bases and at J to 3 bases, leaving 4 bases not matched to a gene. As DNA, the CDR3 is TGTGCCAGCAGTGAAACAGGGGTAGGCAAAAACATTCAGTACTTC. Protein: CASSETGVGKNIQYF.

This clone appeared a single time. At one end the junction does not follow the germline gene, possibly because of a read error. The rearrangement joins TRBV7-7 to TRBJ2-2, with 7 bases aligning to TRBD1. The CDR3 is 16 residues long. CDR1 SSHAT and CDR2 FNYEAQ come from the germline V gene (reference sequence). This CDR3 reads CASSPETGWNTGELFF. The CDR3 DNA reads TGTGCTAGCAGCCCCGAGACAGGGTGGAACACCGGGGAGCTGTTTTTT.

V gene TRBV5-5 combines with J gene TRBJ1-5; D is ambiguous. This CDR3 is built from 13 residues. CDR1 and CDR2 (germline): SGHKS, YYEKEE (reference sequence). Trimming took 0 bases from V and 3 from J, leaving 4 bases between them. CDR3 loop: CASSLGYNQPQHF. The CDR3, as DNA: TGTGCCAGCAGCTTGGGCTACAATCAGCCCCAGCATTTT.

CDR3 sequence (DNA): TGTGCCAGCTCACCGAGGCGGGAGGTTGAGTTCTTC. Protein product: CASSPRREVEFF. The gene calls are TRBV18 and TRBJ2-1, with 8 nucleotides matching TRBD2. CDR1 and CDR2 from the germline V gene are KGHSH and LQKENI. J was trimmed by 14 bases and V by 3 bases; bases with no gene match: 6. The CDR3 extends over 12 amino acids.